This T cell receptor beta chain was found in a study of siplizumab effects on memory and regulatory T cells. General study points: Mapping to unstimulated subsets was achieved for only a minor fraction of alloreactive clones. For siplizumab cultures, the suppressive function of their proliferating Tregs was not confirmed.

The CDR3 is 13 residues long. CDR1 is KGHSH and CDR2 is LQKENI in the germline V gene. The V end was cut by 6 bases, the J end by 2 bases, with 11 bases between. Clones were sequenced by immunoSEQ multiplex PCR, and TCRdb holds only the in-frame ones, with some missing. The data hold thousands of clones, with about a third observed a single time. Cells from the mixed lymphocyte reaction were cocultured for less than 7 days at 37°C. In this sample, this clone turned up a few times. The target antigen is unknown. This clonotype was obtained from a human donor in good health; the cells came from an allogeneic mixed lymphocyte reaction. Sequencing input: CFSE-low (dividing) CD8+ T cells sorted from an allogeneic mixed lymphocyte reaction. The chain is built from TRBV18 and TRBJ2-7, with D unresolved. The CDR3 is CASSPHIAYEQYF. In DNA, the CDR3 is TGTGCCAGCTCTCCCCACATCGCCTACGAGCAGTACTTC.